Below, 12 T cell receptor beta chains from the same sample are listed, as sequenced in a study of shared clonotypes between healthy human individuals. Only in-frame clones appear in the TCRdb table, and some are missing; sequencing was by immunoSEQ multiplex PCR. The data show over 1.4 million clones, roughly 97% seen once. The sequencing input was naive CD4+ T cells sorted from blood. Subset given: CD45RA+ positively selected. These receptors all come from a man aged 25 to 45 in good health.

The rearrangement links TRBV5-4 to TRBJ2-2; D perhaps matches TRBD1 (5 bases). The ends were cut back, 0 bases at V and 3 bases at J, with 12 bases in the middle. This CDR3 has 16 residues. CDR1 SGHNT and CDR2 YYREEE come from the germline V gene (reference sequence). CDR3 loop: CASSLALGPYTGELFF. The DNA of the CDR3 is TGTGCCAGCAGCTTGGCACTGGGGCCCTACACCGGGGAGCTGTTTTTT.

This clone was detected only once. The genes are TRBV4-1 and TRBJ1-2; no firm D call. The CDR3 spans 16 residues. Germline CDR1 and CDR2: MGHRA and YSYEKL. The V end was cut by 0 bases, the J end by 0 bases, with 11 bases between. This CDR3 reads CASSQEVTAPNYGYTF. The CDR3, as DNA: TGCGCCAGCAGCCAAGAAGTCACAGCTCCTAACTATGGCTACACCTTC.

The genes are TRBV19 and TRBJ2-7; 12 bases fit TRBD2. The CDR3 contains 16 residues. Per germline, CDR1 LNHDA and CDR2 SQIVND (reference sequence). The J segment lost 4 bases and the V segment lost 4 bases, leaving 8 bases of the junction unmatched. For the CDR3, the DNA is TGTGCCAGTAGTACCATTGGGACTAGCGGGTATTACGAGCAGTACTTC. Translating gives CASSTIGTSGYYEQYF.

This chain links TRBV6-6 with TRBJ1-4; 10 bases map to TRBD1. With 2 bases clipped from V and 6 bases from J, the junction kept 0 bases outside the gene matches. Germline CDR1 and CDR2: MNHNY and SVGAGI (reference sequence). The CDR3 has 14 amino acids. This CDR3 is CASSYGTGDEKLFF. The CDR3 bases are TGTGCCAGCAGTTACGGGACAGGGGATGAAAAACTGTTTTTT.

V and J are TRBV19 and TRBJ1-1; 7 nucleotides match TRBD1. The CDR3 contains 13 residues. Germline CDR1 and CDR2: LNHDA and SQIVND (reference sequence). Unmatched junction bases numbered 8, after V lost 6 bases and J lost 7 bases. In DNA, the CDR3 is TGTGCCAGTAGCAACAGGGGTAGGAGTGAAGCTTTCTTT. Its protein is CASSNRGRSEAFF.

The V gene is TRBV7-9, the J gene TRBJ2-5; TRBD1 matches 11 bases. V trimming: 6 bases; J trimming: 4 bases; junction bases outside the gene matches: 7. The CDR3 loop spans 15 amino acids. The V gene's germline CDR1 is SEHNR and CDR2 FQNEAQ (reference sequence). CDR3 region: CASSRTGGVLETQYF. The CDR3 coding sequence is TGTGCCAGCAGTCGGACAGGGGGCGTACTAGAGACCCAGTACTTC.

Points on this clone: Other nucleotide sequences in the sample specify the same CDR3. This chain joins TRBV18 and TRBJ2-7, with TRBD2 identical over 11 bases. The CDR3 sequence is 15 residues long. V lost 3 bases and J lost 1; bases outside the gene matches: 2. Germline V gene data show CDR1 as KGHSH and CDR2 as LQKENI. The CDR3 DNA reads as TGTGCCAGCTCACCTCCTAGCGGGAGGTCCTACGAGCAGTACTTC. This encodes CASSPPSGRSYEQYF.

The chain carries TRBV4-3 and TRBJ2-5, with TRBD2 matching 7 bases. Germline trimming cut 0 bases from V and 9 bases from J; bases unmatched to any gene: 13. The length of the CDR3 is 16 residues. The V gene's germline CDR1 is LGHNA and CDR2 YSLEER. In DNA, the CDR3 is TGCGCCAGCAGCCAAGATCGGGGAGGGGAACCAAGAGCCCAGTACTTC. Protein sequence: CASSQDRGGEPRAQYF.

The rearrangement uses TRBV7-3 and TRBJ2-3; D not resolved. The CDR3 runs to 13 residues. The V end was cut by 4 bases, the J end by 5 bases, with 10 bases between. CDR1 and CDR2 (germline): SGHTA, FQGTGA. The DNA for the CDR3 is TGTGCCAGCAGCTCCCTCTTGGTAGATACGCAGTATTTT. It codes for CASSSLLVDTQYF.

As regards this clone: Other DNA sequences in the sample encode the same CDR3. The V call is TRBV18, the J call TRBJ1-1, with D unresolved. V was clipped by 3 bases and J by 0 bases, with 11 bases between them. The CDR3 is 15 amino acids. In germline, CDR1 is KGHSH, CDR2 LQKENI. CDR3 region: CASSPLGRMNTEAFF. The CDR3 bases are TGTGCCAGCTCACCCTTAGGACGGATGAACACTGAAGCTTTCTTT.

The rearrangement uses TRBV10-2 and TRBJ1-1; D is undetermined. This CDR3 region has 14 residues. The V gene lost 2 bases and the J gene lost 3 bases, with 10 bases spanning the gap. CDR1 and CDR2 (germline): WSHSY, SAAADI. The CDR3 DNA sequence: TGCGCCAGCAGTGAGCAGGACTACTACACTGAAGCTTTCTTT. Protein product: CASSEQDYYTEAFF.

This CDR3 reads CASSYLQVSGNTEAFF. The CDR3 DNA reads as TGTGCCAGCAGTTACTTACAAGTCTCCGGGAACACTGAAGCTTTCTTT. The chain carries TRBV6-5 and TRBJ1-1; D is unclear. With 1 base removed from V and 1 base from J, the gap between germline ends came to 13 bases. This CDR3 comprises 16 residues. Germline V gene sequence: CDR1 MNHEY, CDR2 SVGAGI.